The T cell receptor (beta chain) under discussion was sequenced for a study of shared clonotypes between healthy human individuals. In its sample, this clone was seen once. CD45RO negativity and positive selection for CCR7 defined naive CD8 cells, a population that excluded terminally differentiated effector memory CD45RA+ cells. Germline CDR1 is LGHNT and CDR2 is FRNRAP. CDR3 length equals 12 residues. The ends were cut back, 7 bases at V and 1 base at J, with 7 bases in the middle. Some clones are missing from TCRdb's copy, which holds only in-frame ones; the method was immunoSEQ multiplex PCR. The data contain about 2.2 million clones, more than 85% of them singletons.

The chain joins TRBV12-5 to TRBJ1-1; D remains unclear. This TCR was recovered from a man aged 18 to 30 in good health. Some clones in this sample may be carry-over from other donors' samples. The sample comprised naive CD8+ T cells from PBMCs. In DNA, the CDR3 is TGTGCTAGTGTCCGAGGGAACACTGAAGCTTTCTTT. Translated, it gives CASVRGNTEAFF. Using reference TRBV12-5 and TRBJ1-1 for the parts outside the CDR3, the full variable domain is DARVTQTPRHKVTEMGQEVTMRCQPILGHNTVFWYRQTMMQGLELLAYFRNRAPLDDSGMPKDRFSAEMPDATLATLKIQPSEPRDSAVYFCASVRGNTEAFFGQGTRLTVV.